The 32 T cell receptor beta chains reported below all come from one sample, sequenced in a study of blood T cell repertoires in COVID-19. Only in-frame clones appear in the TCRdb table, and some are missing; sequencing was by immunoSEQ multiplex PCR. This repertoire shows 95,000 to 120,000 clones, more than 65% found once; its top ten account for roughly 1.5%. The sequenced sample consisted of peripheral blood. These receptor sequences come from a man aged 50 or older with acute or convalescent COVID-19.

V gene TRBV9 combines with J gene TRBJ1-2, with TRBD1 identical over 9 bases. The CDR3 is 15 amino acids. V lost 0 bases and J lost 2; bases outside the gene matches: 2. Per germline, CDR1 SGDLS and CDR2 YYNGEE. CDR3 nucleotides: TGTGCCAGCAGCGTAGACGGGACAGGGAACTATGGCTACACCTTC. Encoded protein: CASSVDGTGNYGYTF.

The J gene is TRBJ2-7, the V gene TRBV5-3; maybe TRBD1 (6 bases). TRBV5-3 is classed as an ORF, of uncertain function. The CDR3 is 13 residues long. The ends were cut back, 5 bases at V and 6 bases at J, with 15 bases in the middle. The CDR3 coding sequence is TGTGCCAGAAGGGAAGGACTCAGGGGCGAGCAGTACGTC. Protein product: CARREGLRGEQYV.

V usage is TRBV30 and J usage is TRBJ1-6; D may be TRBD1 (6 bases). The CDR3 sequence is 12 residues long. Germline loops: CDR1 GTSNPN, CDR2 SVGIG (reference sequence). V lost 3 bases, J lost 7 bases, and 7 bases lay in between. CDR3 DNA: TGTGCCTGGAGACAGGGAAATTCACCCCTCCACTTT. Its protein is CAWRQGNSPLHF.

This clone was seen a single time. The chain is built from TRBV7-9 and TRBJ2-4, with TRBD1 matching over 7 bases. The germline gives CDR1 SEHNR, CDR2 FQNEAQ (reference sequence). The CDR3 spans 14 residues. J lost 8 bases, V lost 5 bases, and 9 bases had no gene match. The CDR3 DNA follows: TGTGCCAGCAGCACTAACAGGGGAAGGGACATTCAGTACTTC. Protein: CASSTNRGRDIQYF.

This clone showed up just once. V and J are TRBV7-3 and TRBJ2-2, with 8 bases aligning to TRBD2. V trimming: 5 bases; J trimming: 1 base; junction bases outside the gene matches: 12. From germline, CDR1 is SGHTA and CDR2 FQGTGA. This CDR3 has 18 residues. The CDR3 region is CASSPRMRAGVNTGELFF. CDR3 nucleotides: TGTGCCAGCAGCCCAAGAATGCGAGCGGGGGTGAACACCGGGGAGCTGTTTTTT.

The CDR3: CASSIAQGVANTEAFF. The DNA of the CDR3 is TGTGCCAGTAGTATTGCTCAGGGTGTGGCGAACACTGAAGCTTTCTTT. The V and J genes are TRBV19 and TRBJ1-1, with D maybe TRBD1 (5 bases). Deletions cut 3 bases from V and 1 base from J, with 15 bases between. Germline V gives CDR1 LNHDA, CDR2 SQIVND (reference sequence). This CDR3 has 16 residues.

V usage is TRBV7-2 and J usage is TRBJ1-6; D gene unclear. Looked up from germline, CDR1 is SGHTA and CDR2 is FQGNSA. V was cut by 2 bases and J by 0 bases, with 11 bases left in between. The CDR3 sequence is 17 residues long. CDR3 sequence: CASSLLAGSSYNSPLHF. The CDR3 DNA sequence: TGTGCCAGCAGCTTACTCGCAGGTAGCTCCTATAATTCACCCCTCCACTTT.

This sequence joins TRBV18 and TRBJ2-4, with 12 bases lining up with TRBD1. CDR1 is KGHSH and CDR2 is LQKENI in the germline V gene. The CDR3 spans 17 residues. The V and J ends lost 3 bases and 2 bases, in that order; junction bases with no gene match: 5. CDR3 nucleotide sequence: TGTGCCAGCTCACCCTCGGGGACAGGGGGCTCCAAAAACATTCAGTACTTC. Translation: CASSPSGTGGSKNIQYF.

The rearrangement joins TRBV19 to TRBJ2-3; TRBD1 agrees at 10 bases. CDR1 and CDR2 from the germline V gene are LNHDA and SQIVND (reference sequence). This CDR3 spans 14 amino acids. V trimming: 7 bases; J trimming: 5 bases; junction bases outside the gene matches: 6. The CDR3 DNA reads as TGTGCCAGTAAACCGGGACAGGGGAAAGATACGCAGTATTTT. As protein: CASKPGQGKDTQYF.

This clone has just a few counts. This chain links TRBV6-5 with TRBJ2-5, with 8 nucleotides matching TRBD2. This CDR3 comprises 14 residues. The germline V gene has CDR1 MNHEY and CDR2 SVGAGI. V gave up 5 bases and J gave up 1 base; unmatched junction bases: 3. CDR3 nucleotide sequence: TGTGCCAGCAGTCGCGGGGGGACCCAAGAGACCCAGTACTTC. Protein sequence: CASSRGGTQETQYF.

This chain links TRBV29-1 with TRBJ1-2; TRBD1 might be the D (6 bases). This CDR3 has 16 amino acids. Deletions cut 5 bases from V and 7 bases from J, with 26 bases between. Germline CDR1 and CDR2: SQVTM and ANQGSEA. This chain's CDR3 is CSVPLTGYSGGVGYTF. The DNA for the CDR3 is TGCAGCGTTCCCTTGACAGGATACTCGGGTGGGGTTGGCTACACCTTC.

The V and J genes are TRBV7-6 and TRBJ2-3, with 9 bases lining up with TRBD1. CDR1 SGHVS and CDR2 FNYEAQ come from the germline V gene. The CDR3 consists of 11 residues. Trimming removed 8 bases from V and 6 bases from J; junction bases left unmatched: 0. CDR3: CASGTGDTQYF. In nucleotides, the CDR3 is TGTGCCAGCGGGACAGGGGATACGCAGTATTTT.

J is TRBJ1-1 and V is TRBV5-1; 7 nucleotides match TRBD1. The germline V gene encodes CDR1 SGHRS and CDR2 YFSETQ. Unmatched junction bases numbered 7, after V lost 3 bases and J lost 5 bases. This CDR3 comprises 14 residues. The CDR3 protein is CASSSNTQGTEAFF. CDR3 bases: TGCGCCAGCAGCTCGAATACACAGGGGACTGAAGCTTTCTTT.

This clone showed up just a few times. J is TRBJ1-5 and V is TRBV28; D is possibly TRBD1 (6 bases). Trimming removed 6 bases at V and 6 bases at J, with 15 bases between. CDR3 length equals 14 residues. Germline V lookup: CDR1 MDHEN, CDR2 SYDVKM. This CDR3 is CASRHSTGLQPQHF. CDR3 bases: TGTGCCAGCAGGCACAGTACAGGGCTTCAGCCCCAGCATTTT.

J is TRBJ2-2 and V is TRBV27, with 7 nucleotides matching TRBD1. CDR3 length equals 14 residues. Germline CDR1 is MNHEY and CDR2 is SMNVEV (reference sequence). V trimming: 7 bases; J trimming: 0 bases; junction bases outside the gene matches: 2. The CDR3: CASNGQANTGELFF. The CDR3 DNA sequence: TGTGCCAGCAATGGACAGGCGAACACCGGGGAGCTGTTTTTT.

This clone was counted once. The chain joins TRBV29-1 to TRBJ1-3; 12 bases fit TRBD1. CDR3 size: 14 residues. Germline assignment: CDR1 SQVTM and CDR2 ANQGSEA. J lost 2 bases, V lost 7 bases, and 3 bases had no gene match. CDR3 in DNA: TGCAGCGGTGGGACAGGGGGCGCTGGAAACACCATATATTTT. Amino acids: CSGGTGGAGNTIYF.

The chain joins TRBV3-1 (or the pseudogene TRBV3-2) to TRBJ1-1; 7 bases align to TRBD1. Germline CDR1 reads LGHDT; CDR2 reads YNNKEL (reference sequence). This CDR3 spans 14 amino acids. Trimming at V came to 5 bases and at J to 1 base, leaving 4 bases not matched to a gene. CDR3 residues: CASSNRQGNTEAFF. For the CDR3, the DNA is TGTGCCAGCAGCAATCGACAGGGGAACACTGAAGCTTTCTTT.

This clone appeared a few times. The rearrangement uses TRBV6-5 and TRBJ2-1, with TRBD2 as a possible D gene (6 bases). The CDR3 has 14 residues. The V gene lost 7 bases and the J gene lost 1 base, with 11 bases spanning the gap. CDR1 and CDR2 (germline): MNHEY, SVGAGI. For the CDR3, the DNA is TGTGCCAGCAAGGAGGGAAGATCCTACAATGAGCAGTTCTTC. Amino acids: CASKEGRSYNEQFF.

V gene TRBV19 combines with J gene TRBJ1-2; 11 nucleotides align to TRBD1. The CDR3 has 15 residues. V gave up 4 bases and J gave up 3 bases; unmatched junction bases: 4. Germline CDR1 is LNHDA and CDR2 is SQIVND (reference sequence). The DNA of the CDR3 is TGTGCCAGTAGTACGGGACAGGGGGTCCACTATGGCTACACCTTC. Amino acids: CASSTGQGVHYGYTF.

The chain carries TRBV5-1 and TRBJ2-7, with 7 bases that match TRBD1. Per germline, CDR1 SGHRS and CDR2 YFSETQ. V dropped 0 bases and J dropped 3; count of bases not matched to a gene: 9. CDR3 length: 16 residues. CDR3 nucleotides: TGCGCCAGCAGCTTGGTTGGTGGACAGGCAATCTACGAGCAGTACTTC. It encodes CASSLVGGQAIYEQYF.

The chain couples TRBV10-3 to TRBJ1-2; the D is unclear. From germline, CDR1 is ENHRY and CDR2 SYGVKD. V gave up 3 bases and J gave up 1 base, with 9 bases separating them. The length of the CDR3 is 14 residues. This CDR3 is CAISERRVNYGYTF. The CDR3 DNA follows: TGTGCCATCAGTGAAAGACGGGTTAACTATGGCTACACCTTC.

The V and J genes are TRBV25-1 and TRBJ2-7; D perhaps matches TRBD2 (6 bases). The CDR3 runs to 13 residues. V lost 0 bases, J lost 6 bases, and 9 bases lay in between. From germline, CDR1 is MGHDK and CDR2 SYGVNS. CDR3 residues: CASSEYGGVEQYF. DNA for the CDR3: TGTGCCAGCAGTGAATATGGAGGGGTCGAGCAGTACTTC.

The chain has TRBV2 and TRBJ1-3; D ambiguous. Germline lookup yields CDR1 SNHLY and CDR2 FYNNEI. The CDR3 contains 14 residues. V lost 7 bases, J lost 1 base, and 11 bases lay in between. The CDR3 DNA sequence: TGTGCCAGCACCGACGGGGAATCTGGAAACACCATATATTTT. It yields the protein CASTDGESGNTIYF.

This clone has a single count. The genes are TRBV4-1 and TRBJ2-2; D unresolved. CDR1 and CDR2 (germline): MGHRA, YSYEKL. The CDR3 is 15 residues long. V was pared by 1 base and J by 6 bases, with 12 bases between. In DNA form, the CDR3 reads TGCGCCAGCAGCCAAGGTTTCAGGCCGCCCGGGGAGCTGTTTTTT. Translating it yields CASSQGFRPPGELFF.

This sequence joins TRBV4-1 and TRBJ2-5, with D tentatively TRBD1 (6 bases). Germline V gene lookup returns CDR1 MGHRA and CDR2 YSYEKL. CDR3 length equals 18 residues. Trimming pared 2 bases from V and 1 base from J, leaving 20 bases between. Here the CDR3 DNA reads TGCGCCAGCAGCCAACCTTACAGGGTATCCCCTGGCCAAGAGACCCAGTACTTC. Translating it yields CASSQPYRVSPGQETQYF.

The chain couples TRBV5-1 to TRBJ1-3; 9 bases fit TRBD1. The CDR3 spans 14 residues. V shed 4 bases and J 7 bases; nucleotides not matched to a gene: 6. Per germline, CDR1 SGHRS and CDR2 YFSETQ. The CDR3 protein is CASSDGTGFNTIYF. For the CDR3, the DNA is TGCGCCAGCAGCGACGGGACAGGGTTTAACACCATATATTTT.

This chain uses TRBV9 with TRBJ2-3, with 12 nucleotides matching TRBD2. CDR1 is SGDLS and CDR2 is YYNGEE in the germline V gene. The CDR3 has 17 residues. Trimming cost V 3 bases and J 2 bases; bases outside gene matches: 7. The CDR3 loop reads CASSAVLAGGSTDTQYF. In DNA form, the CDR3 reads TGTGCCAGCAGCGCCGTTCTAGCGGGGGGGTCCACAGATACGCAGTATTTT. The variable domain in full, completed from reference TRBV9 and TRBJ2-3, reads DSGVTQTPKHLITATGQRVTLRCSPRSGDLSVYWYQQSLDQGLQFLIQYYNGEERAKGNILERFSAQQFPDLHSELNLSSLELGDSALYFCASSAVLAGGSTDTQYFGPGTRLTVL.

The V and J genes are TRBV11-3 and TRBJ2-7, with a tentative D call TRBD2 (5 bases). Trimming cost V 3 bases and J 6 bases, with 9 bases left between them. The germline V gene has CDR1 SGHNT and CDR2 YENEEA. The CDR3 is made up of 12 amino acids. CDR3 sequence reads: CASSLGRGEQYF. The DNA for the CDR3 is TGTGCCAGCAGCTTGGGCCGGGGCGAGCAGTACTTC. The entire variable domain, with the rest obtained from reference TRBV11-3 and TRBJ2-7, is as follows: EAGVVQSPRYKIIEKKQPVAFWCNPISGHNTLYWYLQNLGQGPELLIRYENEEAVDDSQLPKDRFSAERLKGVDSTLKIQPAELGDSAVYLCASSLGRGEQYFGPGTRLTVT.

The chain couples TRBV19 to TRBJ2-2, with a possible D match to TRBD1 (5 bases). Germline V gene data show CDR1 as LNHDA and CDR2 as SQIVND (reference sequence). This CDR3 region has 15 residues. The V gene lost 5 bases and the J gene lost 6 bases, with 16 bases spanning the gap. This CDR3 is CASSLAQGGAGELFF. Here the CDR3 DNA reads TGTGCCAGTAGTTTGGCGCAGGGCGGCGCCGGGGAGCTGTTTTTT.

This chain uses TRBV21-1 with TRBJ1-3. TRBV21-1 is a recognized pseudogene. This CDR3 spans 14 amino acids. CDR3 residues: CASTGPSSGNTIYF. The CDR3 DNA follows: TGTGCCAGCACCGGTCCGTCCTCTGGAAACACCATATATTTT.

This chain connects TRBV15 to TRBJ1-2, with D maybe TRBD1 (5 bases). Germline CDR1 and CDR2: LNHNV and YYDKDF (reference sequence). The V end lost 3 bases, the J end lost 8 bases, and 19 bases lay between the germline ends. The CDR3 consists of 15 residues. CDR3 sequence reads: CATSSDLGVNGGYTF. The CDR3 nucleotides read TGTGCCACCAGCAGCGACCTAGGGGTTAATGGGGGCTACACCTTC.

The rearrangement joins TRBV6-5 to TRBJ2-7; a weak D match, TRBD1 (6 bases). Germline V lookup: CDR1 MNHEY, CDR2 SVGAGI. V was shortened by 0 bases and J by 3 bases, with 12 bases between the two germline ends. This CDR3 region has 15 residues. CDR3 region: CASSYSSGDIYEQYF. In DNA, the CDR3 is TGTGCCAGCAGTTACTCGAGTGGGGACATCTACGAGCAGTACTTC.